This T cell receptor (beta chain) comes out of a study of blood T cells in healthy people across ages. Study-wide points: More naive CD4+ cells and higher diversity were found in long-lived than in aged donors.

Germline CDR1 is KGHDR and CDR2 is SFDVKD. The CDR3 length is 13 residues. V shed 4 bases and J shed 4 bases, with 6 bases lying between them. On this clonotype itself: The antigen remains unidentified.

The donors, all healthy, were Caucasians living in Russia, aged about 6 to 100. The use of a sample-barcoded 5' primer and a J-beta primer mix characterized a second PCR of about 7 to 12 cycles. TCRdb itself ran the 5' RACE reads through MiXCR, one entry per CDR3 protein. Of about 1.7 million distinct CDR3 sequences in the sample, 28% were seen once. The chain carries TRBV24-1 and TRBJ2-2; D possibly corresponds to TRBD1 (5 bases). The sequence was collected from a young woman in good health. The sequencing input was blood. In DNA, the CDR3 is TGTGCCACCAGTGAAAGGGGCACCGGGGAGCTGTTTTTT. This translates into CATSERGTGELFF.